The present TCR beta chain was sequenced within a study of T-cell memory formation after mild COVID-19. The CDR3 covers 15 residues. V was clipped by 3 bases and J by 2 bases, with 11 bases between them. TCRdb redid the calling of the 5' RACE reads with MiXCR, one entry per CDR3 protein. Among 430,000 or so distinct CDR3 sequences listed, approximately 25% were seen once. The J gene is TRBJ1-5, the V gene TRBV12-3 or TRBV12-4, with D possibly matching TRBD1 (6 bases). Sample: PBMCs or a T cell subset sorted from them (not recorded which). The clonotype originates from an adult woman who had mild COVID-19 (a few samples of this study predate the infection). Cell type and time point are not known. In DNA, the CDR3 is TGTGCCAGCAGTTTCCGGGAGGGGGGCAATCAGCCCCAGCATTTT. It is translated as CASSFREGGNQPQHF.